The 20 T cell receptor beta chains reported below all come from one sample, sequenced in a study of T cell changes during pregnancy in multiple sclerosis. Using immunoSEQ multiplex PCR, the repertoire was profiled, and TCRdb retains in-frame clones only, with some absent. Among tens of thousands of clones listed, 89% were seen once. The specimen comprised CD8+ T cells from peripheral blood mononuclear cells, sampled in the second trimester of pregnancy. The receptors come from a female donor with multiple sclerosis, enrolled in a pregnancy study.

The CDR3 sequence: CASSPPGGKTQYF. The CDR3 coding sequence is TGTGCCAGCAGCCCACCAGGGGGAAAGACCCAGTACTTC. The rearrangement joins TRBV27 to TRBJ2-5, with 7 bases matching TRBD1. Looked up from germline, CDR1 is MNHEY and CDR2 is SMNVEV (reference sequence). This CDR3 region has 13 residues. The junction had 7 bases not matched to a gene; V was cut back by 6 bases and J by 6 bases.

V and J are TRBV7-9 and TRBJ2-3; D is perhaps TRBD1 (6 bases). V was clipped by 5 bases and J by 2 bases, with 14 bases between them. This CDR3 comprises 15 residues. From germline, CDR1 is SEHNR and CDR2 FQNEAQ (reference sequence). CDR3 loop: CASSGRTDYTDTQYF. CDR3 DNA: TGTGCCAGCAGCGGTCGGACAGATTACACAGATACGCAGTATTTT.

The chain uses TRBV29-1 and TRBJ2-7; 8 nucleotides agree with TRBD2. CDR1 SQVTM and CDR2 ANQGSEA come from the germline V gene. The CDR3 totals 13 residues. With 6 bases clipped from V and 2 bases from J, the junction kept 6 bases outside the gene matches. The CDR3 DNA follows: TGCAGCGTCTCCGGGGGGGATGCCTACGAGCAGTACTTC. Translation gives CSVSGGDAYEQYF.

The J gene is TRBJ2-2, the V gene TRBV28; TRBD2 matches 8 bases. The V gene end was trimmed by 2 bases and the J gene end by 6 bases; junction bases not matched to a gene: 5. This CDR3 has 15 residues. CDR1 is MDHEN and CDR2 is SYDVKM in the germline V gene. CDR3 sequence: CASSLGGRTAGELFF. Here the CDR3 DNA reads TGTGCCAGCAGTTTAGGCGGGAGGACGGCCGGGGAGCTGTTTTTT.

The chain employs TRBV7-6 and TRBJ2-1; TRBD2 matches at 10 bases. Per germline, CDR1 SGHVS and CDR2 FNYEAQ. The CDR3 loop spans 15 amino acids. Trimming at V came to 3 bases and at J to 4 bases, leaving 3 bases not matched to a gene. The CDR3 loop reads CASSLTSGRYNEQFF. For the CDR3, the DNA is TGTGCCAGCAGCTTGACTAGCGGGCGTTACAATGAGCAGTTCTTC.

J is TRBJ2-1 and V is TRBV29-1; 13 nucleotides align to TRBD2. The CDR3 is made up of 15 amino acids. Germline V gives CDR1 SQVTM, CDR2 ANQGSEA. The trim removed 6 bases at V and 3 bases at J, leaving 5 bases unmatched. The CDR3 DNA reads as TGCAGCGTCAATGGACTAGCGGGAGACTACAATGAGCAGTTCTTC. Translation gives CSVNGLAGDYNEQFF.

The rearrangement uses TRBV11-2 and TRBJ2-1; TRBD2 agrees at 8 bases. Germline assignment: CDR1 SGHAT and CDR2 FQNNGV. The CDR3 is made up of 16 amino acids. V dropped 5 bases and J dropped 6; count of bases not matched to a gene: 12. The CDR3, as DNA: TGTGCCAGCAGCCGAGTGACTAGCGCTCATATCAATGAGCAGTTCTTC. Translated: CASSRVTSAHINEQFF.

J is TRBJ1-2 and V is TRBV4-1, with a tentative D call TRBD1 (6 bases). The CDR3 contains 14 residues. CDR1 MGHRA and CDR2 YSYEKL come from the germline V gene. The V gene lost 1 base and the J gene lost 6 bases, with 12 bases spanning the gap. The CDR3 loop reads CASSQVGAEHGYTF. The CDR3 DNA reads TGCGCCAGCAGCCAAGTGGGGGCTGAGCATGGCTACACCTTC.

V and J are TRBV7-9 and TRBJ2-3; 7 bases line up with TRBD1. The CDR3 is 16 amino acids. CDR1 and CDR2 from the germline V gene are SEHNR and FQNEAQ (reference sequence). Trimming removed 5 bases from V and 0 bases from J; junction bases left unmatched: 8. The CDR3 is CASSPTGVTSTDTQYF. Written as DNA, the CDR3 is TGTGCCAGCAGCCCCACAGGGGTCACTAGCACAGATACGCAGTATTTT.

This sequence joins TRBV4-1 and TRBJ1-5; no firm D call. The V gene lost 1 base and the J gene lost 0 bases, with 10 bases spanning the gap. Germline CDR1 reads MGHRA; CDR2 reads YSYEKL. CDR3 length: 16 residues. CDR3 nucleotides: TGCGCCAGCAGCCAAGGTTCAGGTAATAGCAATCAGCCCCAGCATTTT. Translating gives CASSQGSGNSNQPQHF.

The rearrangement uses TRBV5-6 and TRBJ2-7; the D gene is possibly TRBD2 (6 bases). This CDR3 is built from 15 residues. The V gene's germline CDR1 is SGHDT and CDR2 YYEEEE. Deletions cut 4 bases from V and 3 bases from J, with 17 bases between. Here the CDR3 reads CASSLGRSGFYEQYF. The DNA of the CDR3 is TGTGCCAGCAGCCTTGGGAGGTCTGGGTTCTACGAGCAGTACTTC.

The chain couples TRBV6-5 to TRBJ2-7; D remains unclear. V shed 2 bases and J shed 2 bases, with 7 bases lying between them. The germline gives CDR1 MNHEY, CDR2 SVGAGI. The CDR3 sequence is 13 residues long. The CDR3 is CASSYQYTYEQYF. The CDR3 nucleotides read TGTGCCAGCAGTTACCAGTATACCTACGAGCAGTACTTC.

This chain uses TRBV6-1 with TRBJ2-2; 10 bases agree with TRBD1. This CDR3 has 14 residues. The germline V gene has CDR1 MNHNS and CDR2 SASEGT. Trimming removed 10 bases from V and 6 bases from J; junction bases left unmatched: 8. The CDR3 sequence: CATSLGTGAGELFF. The DNA for the CDR3 is TGTGCCACGAGCTTAGGGACAGGGGCCGGGGAGCTGTTTTTT.

The rearrangement uses TRBV7-2 and TRBJ1-1; D is unclear. CDR1 is SGHTA, CDR2 FQGNSA, per germline. Trimming removed 3 bases at V and 4 bases at J, with 9 bases between. The CDR3 has 13 residues. The CDR3 sequence: CASSFWGGTEAFF. CDR3 sequence (DNA): TGTGCCAGCAGCTTTTGGGGAGGCACTGAAGCTTTCTTT.

The chain couples TRBV6-6 to TRBJ2-1; TRBD2 agrees at 7 bases. Germline loops: CDR1 MNHNY, CDR2 SVGAGI (reference sequence). The CDR3 is 15 amino acids. J was trimmed by 7 bases and V by 4 bases; bases with no gene match: 10. CDR3 nucleotides: TGTGCCAGCAGTTCCTCTGGCGGGAGCCCGAATGAGCAGTTCTTC. This gives the protein CASSSSGGSPNEQFF.

This clone was detected only once. This rearrangement joins TRBV5-8 to TRBJ2-7, with D possibly matching TRBD2 (5 bases). The CDR3 totals 16 residues. The V and J ends lost 1 base and 4 bases respectively, with 18 bases between them. The germline CDR1 and CDR2 sequences are SGHTS and YDEGEE. The CDR3: CASSLLGGYPRYEQYF. CDR3 bases: TGTGCCAGCAGCTTGTTGGGCGGGTACCCTCGATACGAGCAGTACTTC.

This sequence joins TRBV4-3 and TRBJ1-1; D remains ambiguous. Trimming removed 0 bases from V and 1 base from J, with 6 bases in between. Germline CDR1 LGHNA, CDR2 YSLEER. The CDR3 runs to 14 residues. The chain's CDR3 is CASSQDLSNTEAFF. The CDR3 DNA is TGCGCCAGCAGCCAAGATCTATCGAACACTGAAGCTTTCTTT.

V gene TRBV7-2 combines with J gene TRBJ2-1; 9 bases fit TRBD2. Germline values: CDR1 SGHTA, CDR2 FQGNSA. There are 14 residues in the CDR3. V dropped 3 bases and J dropped 7; count of bases not matched to a gene: 4. In DNA, the CDR3 is TGTGCCAGCAGCTTCCCAGGACTAGCGAATGAGCAGTTCTTC. This gives the protein CASSFPGLANEQFF.

This chain uses TRBV19 with TRBJ1-5; D unresolved. Germline values: CDR1 LNHDA, CDR2 SQIVND (reference sequence). V gave up 4 bases and J gave up 2 bases, with 12 bases separating them. CDR3 length: 15 residues. CDR3 in DNA: TGTGCCAGTAGTAAATGGAGAGATGGCAATCAGCCCCAGCATTTT. This gives the protein CASSKWRDGNQPQHF.

V gene TRBV14 combines with J gene TRBJ2-5; possible D gene TRBD1, 6 bases. Trimming left V 0 bases short and J 3 bases short, with 11 bases between. The germline gives CDR1 SGHDN, CDR2 FVKESK. This CDR3 spans 15 amino acids. CDR3 sequence (DNA): TGTGCCAGCAGCCAAGAGGGGGCACTCGAAGAGACCCAGTACTTC. Protein: CASSQEGALEETQYF.